This T cell receptor (beta chain) was obtained from a study of blood T cell repertoires in COVID-19. Study-level background: COVID-19 samples collected from the United States, Italy and Spain covered acute and convalescent phases.

In this sample, this clone turned up once. Assay used: immunoSEQ multiplex PCR; TCRdb lists only in-frame clones, some missing. The sample records 65,000 to 90,000 clones, around 86% being singletons. The sequence derives from a man between 50 and 59 years old with active COVID-19. The material sequenced was peripheral blood.

For the CDR3, the DNA is TGTGCCAGCAGCACCGGGACTACCGCCCAAGAGACCCAGTACTTC. It codes for CASSTGTTAQETQYF. The chain uses TRBV11-2 and TRBJ2-5; 7 positions agree with TRBD2. From germline, CDR1 is SGHAT and CDR2 FQNNGV. Losses at the gene ends were 5 bases for V and 1 base for J; bases not matched to a gene: 7. The CDR3 sequence is 15 residues long.